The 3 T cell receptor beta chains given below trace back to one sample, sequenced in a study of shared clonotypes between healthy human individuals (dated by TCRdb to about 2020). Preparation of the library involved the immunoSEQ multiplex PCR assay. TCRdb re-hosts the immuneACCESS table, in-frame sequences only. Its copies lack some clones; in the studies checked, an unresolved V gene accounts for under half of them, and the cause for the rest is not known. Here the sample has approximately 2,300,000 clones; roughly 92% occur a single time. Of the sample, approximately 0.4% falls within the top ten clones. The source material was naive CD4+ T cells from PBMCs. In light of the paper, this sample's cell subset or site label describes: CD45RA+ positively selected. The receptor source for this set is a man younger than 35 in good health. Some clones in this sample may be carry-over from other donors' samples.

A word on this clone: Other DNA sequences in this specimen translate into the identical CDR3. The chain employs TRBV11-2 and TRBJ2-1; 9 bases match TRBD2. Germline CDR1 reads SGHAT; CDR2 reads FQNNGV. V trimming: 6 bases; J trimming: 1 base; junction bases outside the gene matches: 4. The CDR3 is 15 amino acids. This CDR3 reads CASSPLAGSYNEQFF. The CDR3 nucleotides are TGTGCCAGCAGTCCGCTAGCGGGATCCTACAATGAGCAGTTCTTC.

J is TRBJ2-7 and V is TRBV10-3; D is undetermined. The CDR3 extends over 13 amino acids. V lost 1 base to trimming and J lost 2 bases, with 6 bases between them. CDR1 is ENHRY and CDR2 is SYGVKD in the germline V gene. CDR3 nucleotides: TGTGCCATCAGTGAGTTGAAGCCCTACGAGCAGTACTTC. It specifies CAISELKPYEQYF.

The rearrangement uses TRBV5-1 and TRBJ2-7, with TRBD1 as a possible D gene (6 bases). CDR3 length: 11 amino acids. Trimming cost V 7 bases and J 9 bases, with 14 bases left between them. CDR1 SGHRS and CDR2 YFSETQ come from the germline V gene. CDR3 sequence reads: CASGGRGAQYF. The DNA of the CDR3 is TGCGCCAGCGGGGGCAGGGGCGCGCAGTACTTC.